The next 14 T cell receptor beta chains were all read from a single sample in a study of T cells after posttransplantation cyclophosphamide (dated by TCRdb to about 2016). The protocol used for the library was the immunoSEQ multiplex PCR assay. Not all clones reach the TCRdb copy of this immuneACCESS table, which keeps in-frame sequences only. Checked studies attribute under half of the gap to unresolved V genes and leave the rest unexplained. The data for this sample show approximately 25,000 clones, each detected more than once. Less than 5.5% of the sample lies in the top ten. Sample: PBMCs. Receptors were obtained from a woman between 50 and 59 years old in good health, CMV-negative, and a related stem cell transplant donor.

This clone was found many times. CDR3 sequence: CASGPLGQGIYEQFF. In DNA, the CDR3 is TGTGCTAGTGGCCCTCTGGGACAGGGGATCTATGAGCAGTTCTTC. V and J are TRBV12-5 and TRBJ2-1, with TRBD1 matching 10 bases. The V segment lost 6 bases and the J segment 8 bases; nucleotides outside the gene matches: 10. Per germline, CDR1 LGHNT and CDR2 FRNRAP. The CDR3 is 15 residues long.

This clone came up many times. This rearrangement joins TRBV4-3 to TRBJ2-1; 8 bases align to TRBD2. This CDR3 has 15 residues. CDR1 and CDR2 (germline): LGHNA, YSLEER. J lost 7 bases, V lost 1 base, and 6 bases had no gene match. In nucleotides, the CDR3 is TGCGCCAGCAGCCAAGCTAGGGGACTAGATAATGAGCAGTTCTTC. It translates to CASSQARGLDNEQFF.

This clone occurred many times. This sequence joins TRBV5-1 and TRBJ2-6, with D perhaps TRBD1 (5 bases). V dropped 1 base and J dropped 0 bases, with 11 bases sitting between them. The length of the CDR3 is 17 residues. Germline-derived CDR1 and CDR2 are SGHRS and YFSETQ. The CDR3, as DNA: TGCGCCAGCAGCTTGAGACAGCTAGTCTCTGGGGCCAACGTCCTGACTTTC. Protein product: CASSLRQLVSGANVLTF. Complete variable domain (other parts from reference TRBV5-1 and TRBJ2-6): KAGVTQTPRYLIKTRGQQVTLSCSPISGHRSVSWYQQTPGQGLQFLFEYFSETQRNKGNFPGRFSGRQFSNSRSEMNVSTLELGDSALYLCASSLRQLVSGANVLTFGAGSRLTVL.

This clone was counted at least ten times. The chain uses TRBV9 and TRBJ1-1; perhaps TRBD1 as D (6 bases). This CDR3 comprises 14 residues. The V gene's germline CDR1 is SGDLS and CDR2 YYNGEE. Trimming left V 0 bases short and J 4 bases short, with 10 bases between. The CDR3 DNA sequence: TGTGCCAGCAGCGTAGGTCCCAGGGGCACTGAAGCTTTCTTT. As protein: CASSVGPRGTEAFF.

This clone was seen at least ten times. The chain has TRBV7-3 and TRBJ2-3; 13 bases match TRBD2. The junction had 8 bases not matched to a gene; V was cut back by 5 bases and J by 3 bases. The CDR3 is 17 residues long. Germline V gives CDR1 SGHTA, CDR2 FQGTGA. The CDR3 protein is CASSASRTSGGTDTQYF. CDR3 DNA: TGTGCCAGCAGCGCATCCCGGACTAGCGGGGGTACAGATACGCAGTATTTT. Based on the CDR3 plus reference TRBV7-3 and TRBJ2-3, the full variable domain is GAGVSQTPSNKVTEKGKYVELRCDPISGHTALYWYRQSLGQGPEFLIYFQGTGAADDSGLPNDRFFAVRPEGSVSTLKIQRTERGDSAVYLCASSASRTSGGTDTQYFGPGTRLTVL.

At least ten counts were recorded for this clone. V is TRBV5-6 and J is TRBJ2-6, with a weak D call TRBD2 (6 bases). The CDR3 contains 16 residues. CDR1 and CDR2 from the germline V gene are SGHDT and YYEEEE. Between the trimmed V and J ends, which lost 0 bases and 2 bases, there was a span of 9 bases. Written as DNA, the CDR3 is TGTGCCAGCAGCTTGGGGGGGGAGCCTGGGGCCAACGTCCTGACTTTC. The encoded protein is CASSLGGEPGANVLTF.

In this sample, this clone turned up many times. This chain uses TRBV29-1 with TRBJ2-5; tentative D call: TRBD2 (5 bases). The germline V and J ends were trimmed by 4 bases and 4 bases, with 13 bases remaining between them. This CDR3 contains 13 residues. Germline-derived CDR1 and CDR2 are SQVTM and ANQGSEA. The CDR3: CSVAGSLAETQYF. In nucleotides, the CDR3 is TGCAGCGTTGCGGGGTCTCTCGCAGAGACCCAGTACTTC.

The table lists this clone with many counts. V usage is TRBV11-2 and J usage is TRBJ1-1; 9 positions match TRBD1. J was trimmed by 3 bases and V by 5 bases; bases with no gene match: 7. This CDR3 comprises 15 residues. Germline V lookup: CDR1 SGHAT, CDR2 FQNNGV. This CDR3 is CASSPYRGRYTEAFF. For the CDR3, the DNA is TGTGCCAGCAGCCCATACAGGGGGCGTTACACTGAAGCTTTCTTT.

This clone was seen many times. The chain is built from TRBV19 and TRBJ1-4; no clear D. The CDR3 spans 12 residues. Germline CDR1 and CDR2: LNHDA and SQIVND (reference sequence). V was cut by 3 bases and J by 13 bases, with 12 bases left in between. The CDR3 sequence is CASSMIPGRLFF. CDR3 coding DNA: TGTGCCAGTAGTATGATCCCGGGGAGACTGTTTTTT.

Ten or more counts support this clone. The chain links TRBV19 to TRBJ1-2; D ambiguous. CDR3 length equals 14 residues. Trimming cost V 3 bases and J 1 base, with 9 bases left between them. Germline V CDR1 and CDR2: LNHDA, SQIVND (reference sequence). The CDR3 sequence: CASSIGSVNYGYTF. CDR3 nucleotide sequence: TGTGCCAGTAGTATTGGCAGCGTTAACTATGGCTACACCTTC.

This clone was counted many times. The same CDR3 can be traced to other DNA sequences in this sample. The gene calls are TRBV4-2 and TRBJ2-2; D remains unclear. The CDR3 extends over 15 amino acids. Germline CDR1 LGHNA, CDR2 YNFKEQ. With 2 bases removed from V and 1 base from J, the gap between germline ends came to 8 bases. CDR3 nucleotides: TGTGCCAGCAGCCAAACTAATAGGAACACCGGGGAGCTGTTTTTT. This gives the protein CASSQTNRNTGELFF.

This clone was seen repeatedly, ten times or more. CDR3 residues: CATSRDQGGSYEQYF. The CDR3 DNA reads as TGTGCCACCAGCAGAGATCAGGGGGGCTCCTACGAGCAGTACTTC. The chain is built from TRBV15 and TRBJ2-7, with TRBD1 as a possible D gene (7 bases). Trimming cost V 0 bases and J 0 bases, with 9 bases left between them. The CDR3 contains 15 residues. Germline V gene lookup returns CDR1 LNHNV and CDR2 YYDKDF (reference sequence).

This clone was seen repeatedly, ten times or more. The chain combines TRBV28 with TRBJ1-5; a weak D match, TRBD1 (6 bases). The V and J ends lost 5 bases and 5 bases respectively, with 13 bases between them. The germline V gene has CDR1 MDHEN and CDR2 SYDVKM. CDR3 size: 14 residues. The CDR3 sequence: CASSEQGPHQPQHF. For the CDR3, the DNA is TGTGCCAGCAGTGAACAGGGACCGCATCAGCCCCAGCATTTT.

This clone was seen at least ten times. J is TRBJ1-4 and V is TRBV28; D may be TRBD1 (5 bases). Germline V gene lookup returns CDR1 MDHEN and CDR2 SYDVKM. Trimming pared 7 bases from V and 7 bases from J, leaving 13 bases between. The CDR3 loop spans 13 amino acids. CDR3 in amino acids: CASTGGKGEKLFF. As DNA, the CDR3 is TGTGCCAGCACCGGGGGAAAGGGTGAAAAACTGTTTTTT.